This is a list of T cell receptor beta chains from one sample in a study of cytomegalovirus exposure and HLA in healthy donors. Clones were read by immunoSEQ multiplex PCR, and TCRdb kept only the in-frame ones, dropping some. The table shows fewer than 200,000 clones, with over 60% occurring only once. Sequencing was performed on PBMCs. Receptors were obtained from a female donor in good health and CMV-seronegative. CDR3s include the opening cysteine and the closing phenylalanine or tryptophan.

>TRBJ2-1|TRBV6-1
CASSVHGTSGRNEQFF
>TRBJ1-1|TRBV6-5
CASSRTTGPFTEAFF
>TRBJ2-1|TRBV30
CASQPLAGTGNEQFF
>TRBJ2-7|TRBV19
CASSAITSGGNYEQYF
>TRBJ1-2|TRBV12-1
CASSFVYRDRGNYGYTF
>TRBJ2-5|TRBV11-1
CASSLGGGQVETQYF
>TRBJ1-3|TRBV6-1
CASSEGSSSGNTIYF
>TRBJ2-3|TRBV10-3
CAISERSGQSTDTQYF
>TRBJ1-2|TRBV9
CASSGGGTSYGYTF
>TRBJ1-5|TRBV2
CASTRYGTGYQPQHF
>TRBJ1-2|TRBV19
CASVRQPAVEGYTF
>TRBJ1-1|TRBV11-2
CASSPLTGANTEAFF
>TRBJ2-7|TRBV9
CASSAPSRGDEQYF
>TRBJ2-2|TRBV9
CASSVNIKGARDRGPGELFF
>TRBJ1-1|TRBV6-4
CASRDGQASQAFF
>TRBJ2-3|TRBV7-2
CASSGSGRLDTQYF
>TRBJ1-1|TRBV7-9
CSSSARVNTEAFF
>TRBJ2-1|TRBV11-2
CASSFISTSGFPRNEQFF
>TRBJ2-2|TRBV7-7
CASSLQTSGRMDTGELFF
>TRBJ1-5|TRBV15
CATSRDRGNQPQHF
>TRBJ1-2|TRBV4-2
CASSQGPGQGVYGYTF
>TRBJ1-2|TRBV19
CASSIQETGYGYTF
>TRBJ1-2|TRBV7-9
CASRGQGDTYGYTF
>TRBJ1-4|TRBV2
CASSEEADEKLFF
>TRBJ2-7|TRBV6-5
CASRLARGSYEQYF
>TRBJ2-7|TRBV10-3
CAIRDTGGEQYF
>TRBJ2-7|TRBV27
CASSYDRPLSRDNSYEQYF
>TRBJ2-5|TRBV30
CAWTYGTGEETQYF
>TRBJ1-1|TRBV4-3
CASSQERGTRREAFF
>TRBJ2-5|TRBV20-1
CSLRRETQYF
>TRBJ2-7|TRBV5-6
CASSLTGYEQYF
>TRBJ1-5|TRBV21-1
CASSKALRDRVSASRVYQPQHF
>TRBJ2-1|TRBV4-1
CASSRGRALAEDEQFF
>TRBJ1-4|TRBV5-1
CASSSPGQGAEKLFF
>TRBJ2-7|TRBV28
CASSSGGQDSYEQYF
>TRBJ1-2|TRBV2
CASSPGQVLYYGYTF
>TRBJ2-1|TRBV28
CASLTSGRSNEQFF
>NA|TRBV27
CASTPLASGSSYEQYF
>TRBJ2-7|TRBV4-3
CASSRASGRGVYEQYF
>TRBJ2-7|TRBV7-2
CASSLARTSLGEQYF
>TRBJ2-6|TRBV25-1
CASSDSAGANVLTF
>TRBJ2-7|TRBV27
CASRPTGVGKGQYF